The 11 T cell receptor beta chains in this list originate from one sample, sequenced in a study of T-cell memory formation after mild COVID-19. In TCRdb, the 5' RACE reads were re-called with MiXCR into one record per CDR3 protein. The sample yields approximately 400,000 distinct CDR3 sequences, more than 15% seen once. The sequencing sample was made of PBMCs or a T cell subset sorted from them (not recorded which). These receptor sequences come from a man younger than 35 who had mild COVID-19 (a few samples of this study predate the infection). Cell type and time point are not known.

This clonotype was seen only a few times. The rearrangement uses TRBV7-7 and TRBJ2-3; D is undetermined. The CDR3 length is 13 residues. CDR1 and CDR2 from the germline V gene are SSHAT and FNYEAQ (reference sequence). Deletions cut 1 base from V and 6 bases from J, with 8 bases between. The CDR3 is CASSLVESDTQYF. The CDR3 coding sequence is TGTGCCAGCAGCTTAGTCGAATCCGATACGCAGTATTTT.

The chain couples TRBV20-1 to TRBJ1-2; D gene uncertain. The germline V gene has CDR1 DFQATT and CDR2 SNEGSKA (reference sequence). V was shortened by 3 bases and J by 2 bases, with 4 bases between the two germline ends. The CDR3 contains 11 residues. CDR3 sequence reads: CSASLNYGYTF. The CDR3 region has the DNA TGCAGTGCTAGCTTAAACTATGGCTACACCTTC.

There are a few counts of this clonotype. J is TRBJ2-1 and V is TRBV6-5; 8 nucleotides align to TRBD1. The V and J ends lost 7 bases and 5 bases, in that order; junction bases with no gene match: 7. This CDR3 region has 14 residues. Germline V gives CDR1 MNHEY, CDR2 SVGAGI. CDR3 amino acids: CASNRQGFHNEQFF. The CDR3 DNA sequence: TGTGCCAGCAACAGACAGGGGTTTCACAATGAGCAGTTCTTC.

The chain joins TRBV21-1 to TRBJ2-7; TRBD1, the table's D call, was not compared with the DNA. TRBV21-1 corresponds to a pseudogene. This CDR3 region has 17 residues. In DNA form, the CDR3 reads TGTGCCAGCATCCGCCTTTCCGGGACAGGGGGCTCCTACGAGCAGTACGTC. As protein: CASIRLSGTGGSYEQYV.

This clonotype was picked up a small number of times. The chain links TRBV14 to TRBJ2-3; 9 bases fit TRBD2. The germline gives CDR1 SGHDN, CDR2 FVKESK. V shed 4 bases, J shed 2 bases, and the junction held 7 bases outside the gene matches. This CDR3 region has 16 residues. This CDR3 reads CASSPIAGAYTDTQYF. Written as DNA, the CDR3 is TGTGCCAGCAGCCCCATAGCGGGGGCCTACACAGATACGCAGTATTTT.

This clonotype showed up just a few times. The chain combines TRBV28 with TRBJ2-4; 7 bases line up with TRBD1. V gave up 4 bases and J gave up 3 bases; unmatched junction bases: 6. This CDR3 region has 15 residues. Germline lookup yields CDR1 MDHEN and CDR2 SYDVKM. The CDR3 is CASSSDREVKNIQYF. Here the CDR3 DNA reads TGTGCCAGCAGTTCCGACAGGGAAGTCAAAAACATTCAGTACTTC. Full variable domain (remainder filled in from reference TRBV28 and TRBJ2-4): DVKVTQSSRYLVKRTGEKVFLECVQDMDHENMFWYRQDPGLGLRLIYFSYDVKMKEKGDIPEGYSVSREKKERFSLILESASTNQTSMYLCASSSDREVKNIQYFGAGTRLSVL.

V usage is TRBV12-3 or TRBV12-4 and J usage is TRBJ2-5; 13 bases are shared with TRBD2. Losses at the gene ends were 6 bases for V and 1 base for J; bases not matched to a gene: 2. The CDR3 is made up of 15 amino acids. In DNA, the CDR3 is TGTGCCAGCAGAGGGACTAGCGGGGCCCAAGAGACCCAGTACTTC. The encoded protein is CASRGTSGAQETQYF.

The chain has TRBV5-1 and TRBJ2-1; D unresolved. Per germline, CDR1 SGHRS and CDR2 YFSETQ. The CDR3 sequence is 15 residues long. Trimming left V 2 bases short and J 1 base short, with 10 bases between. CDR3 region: CASSFSADSYNEQFF. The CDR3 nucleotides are TGCGCCAGCAGCTTTAGTGCGGATTCCTACAATGAGCAGTTCTTC.

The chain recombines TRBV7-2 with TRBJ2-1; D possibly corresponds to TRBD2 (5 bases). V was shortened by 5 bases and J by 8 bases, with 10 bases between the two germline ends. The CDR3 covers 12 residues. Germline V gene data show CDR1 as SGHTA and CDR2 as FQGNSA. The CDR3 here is CASSRSVDEQFF. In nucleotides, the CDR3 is TGTGCCAGCAGCCGTAGCGTCGATGAGCAGTTCTTC. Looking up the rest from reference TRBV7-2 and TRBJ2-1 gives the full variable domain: GAGVSQSPSNKVTEKGKDVELRCDPISGHTALYWYRQSLGQGLEFLIYFQGNSAPDKSGLPSDRFSAERTGGSVSTLTIQRTQQEDSAVYLCASSRSVDEQFFGPGTRLTVL.

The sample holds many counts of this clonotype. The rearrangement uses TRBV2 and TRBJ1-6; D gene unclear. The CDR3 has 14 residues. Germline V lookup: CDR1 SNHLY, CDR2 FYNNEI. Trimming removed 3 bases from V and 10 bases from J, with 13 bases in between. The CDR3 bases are TGTGCCAGCAGTGATCTCAGCTCAGAATCACCCCTCCACTTT. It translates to CASSDLSSESPLHF.

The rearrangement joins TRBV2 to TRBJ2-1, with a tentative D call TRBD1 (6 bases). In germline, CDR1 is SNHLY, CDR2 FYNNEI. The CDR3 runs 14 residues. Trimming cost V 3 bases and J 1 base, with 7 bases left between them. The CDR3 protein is CASSDRGSYNEQFF. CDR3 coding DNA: TGTGCCAGCAGTGACAGGGGTTCCTACAATGAGCAGTTCTTC.